This T cell receptor beta chain comes out of a study of T cells in women clearing cervical HPV infection. Notes on this clone: The sequence runs out 3 residues before the end of the CDR3; the remainder is reconstructed from the germline J gene.

Libraries were prepared by immunoSEQ multiplex PCR; TCRdb keeps only in-frame clonotypes and omits some of them. This sample's clone table lists tens of thousands of clones. Germline CDR1 is SNHLY and CDR2 is FYNNEI. The CDR3 is 15 residues long. Trimming took 3 bases from V and 8 from J; bases not matched to a gene: 8. The V call is TRBV2, the J call TRBJ2-1; TRBD1 agrees at 9 bases. The sample consisted of blood buffy coat. The clonotype originates from a woman between 18 and 70 years old with a cervical HPV16 infection that either progressed to CIN3+ or cleared (not recorded which). CDR3 DNA (partial): TGTGCCAGCAGTGAGGAGGACAGGGGTGGCCATGAG. It yields the protein CASSEEDRGGHE. The whole CDR3 is CASSEEDRGGHEQFF.